These 5 T cell receptor beta chains came from one sample sequenced in a study of response to subunit inactivated influenza vaccine. TCRdb processed the RT-PCR reads anew with MiXCR; each CDR3 protein has one entry. The sample contains 500,000 or so distinct CDR3 sequences, approximately 16% of which appear only once. The sample was CD4+ T cells sorted from PBMCs, taken less than 25 months after vaccination. The source is a man aged 45 to 75 who received an inactivated influenza vaccine.

The V call is TRBV7-2, the J call TRBJ2-5; D not resolved. Between the trimmed V and J ends, which lost 1 base and 5 bases, there was a span of 8 bases. The CDR3 has 13 residues. CDR1 and CDR2 from the germline V gene are SGHTA and FQGNSA. The chain's CDR3 is CASSLGFSETQYF. For the CDR3, the DNA is TGTGCCAGCAGCTTAGGCTTTAGTGAGACCCAGTACTTC.

This clonotype was detected once. The J gene is TRBJ2-3, the V gene TRBV4-2; 7 bases fit TRBD2. Germline loops: CDR1 LGHNA, CDR2 YNFKEQ. J lost 2 bases, V lost 2 bases, and 7 bases had no gene match. The CDR3 loop spans 16 amino acids. The DNA of the CDR3 is TGTGCCAGCAGCCAAACGGCGGGAGTTCCCACAGATACGCAGTATTTT. Translation gives CASSQTAGVPTDTQYF.

This clonotype turned up a few times. The V and J genes are TRBV25-1 and TRBJ1-5, with D uncertain. The germline V gene encodes CDR1 MGHDK and CDR2 SYGVNS. CDR3 length: 14 amino acids. Deletions cut 3 bases from V and 5 bases from J, with 11 bases between. This CDR3 reads CASSDISWDQPQHF. The CDR3 bases are TGTGCCAGCAGTGATATATCCTGGGATCAGCCCCAGCATTTT.

V is TRBV5-1 and J is TRBJ2-5; D is ambiguous. Trimming left V 4 bases short and J 1 base short, with 11 bases between. CDR1 and CDR2 from the germline V gene are SGHRS and YFSETQ. The CDR3 sequence is 14 residues long. The CDR3 loop is CASSPRMGQETQYF. The CDR3 region has the DNA TGCGCCAGCAGCCCGAGAATGGGCCAAGAGACCCAGTACTTC.

The CDR3 region has the DNA TGCAGTGCTAGGGGCGACGGGGGTTACCAAGAGACCCAGTACTTC. This codes for CSARGDGGYQETQYF. The J gene is TRBJ2-5, the V gene TRBV20-1; possibly TRBD2 for D (6 bases). The V and J ends lost 3 bases and 0 bases respectively, with 14 bases between them. CDR1 and CDR2 (germline): DFQATT, SNEGSKA (reference sequence). This CDR3 spans 15 amino acids.